The 23 T cell receptor beta chains presented below share a single source sample, sequenced in a study of T cell clonality in common variable immunodeficiency. General study findings and limits: Fewer deletions and N-nucleotide insertions were reportedly seen in common variable immunodeficiency TCR beta sequences.

These receptors' antigens are unknown. Clones were read by immunoSEQ multiplex PCR, and TCRdb kept only the in-frame ones, dropping some. The sample contains roughly 39,000 clones, none occurring once; 5% to 6.5% lies in the top ten. Sequencing was carried out using peripheral blood mononuclear cells. These receptors originate from a human donor with common variable immunodeficiency.

This clone has just a few counts. The CDR3 end is not reached by the read, which stops 3 residues before it; the germline J gene fills it in. V gene TRBV19 combines with J gene TRBJ2-7, with D possibly called TRBD1 or TRBD2 (5 bases each). The CDR3 runs to 15 residues. From germline, CDR1 is LNHDA and CDR2 SQIVND (reference sequence). The V and J ends lost 7 bases and 2 bases respectively, with 18 bases between them. The CDR3 bases that were read are TGTGCCAGTAACGGAGGTGACAGTGCCACCTACGAG. It yields the protein CASNGGDSATYE. The complete CDR3 protein is CASNGGDSATYEQYF.

To note about this clone: The read stops 3 residues short of the end of the CDR3; the missing end is completed from the germline J gene. The rearrangement joins TRBV5-3 to TRBJ2-3; D gene unclear. TRBV5-3 is given ORF status, its function remaining uncertain. Trimming shortened V by 0 bases and J by 0 bases, and 17 bases separated the two germline ends. This CDR3 comprises 18 residues. The CDR3 sequence is CARSLENLAESSTDTQYF. CDR3 bases read: TGTGCCAGAAGCTTGGAAAATTTGGCGGAGTCTAGCACAGATACG.

CDR3 amino acids: CASRDPGRPGGPQHF. CDR3 DNA, as far as it was read: TGCGCCAGCCGGGACCCGGGGCGTCCGGGGGGGCCC. The chain links TRBV10-2 to TRBJ1-5; maybe TRBD1 (5 bases). The read falls 3 residues short of the CDR3 end, and the missing part is taken from the germline J gene. Germline V gene sequence: CDR1 WSHSY, CDR2 SAAADI. V lost 8 bases to trimming and J lost 9 bases, with 23 bases between them. The CDR3 sequence is 15 residues long.

This clone was observed a handful of times. The read stops 3 residues short of the end of the CDR3; the missing end is completed from the germline J gene. This chain connects TRBV7-2 to TRBJ2-7, with D possibly matching TRBD2 (6 bases). The germline CDR1 and CDR2 sequences are SGHTA and FQGNSA. The CDR3 runs 16 residues. V was pared by 0 bases and J by 1 base, with 13 bases between. CDR3 sequence: CASSLAGLEGSYEQYF. The sequenced part of the CDR3 DNA is TGTGCCAGCAGCTTAGCCGGACTGGAGGGATCCTACGAG.

To note about this clone: The DNA ends 3 residues before the CDR3 does, and the rest of the CDR3 is filled in from the germline J gene. The V gene is TRBV5-1, the J gene TRBJ2-7; TRBD2 is a possible D gene (6 bases). The CDR3 covers 14 residues. Germline V gene data show CDR1 as SGHRS and CDR2 as YFSETQ. V lost 5 bases and J 3 bases, leaving 15 bases between the germline ends. The CDR3 region is CASSPGTQVYEQYF. The CDR3 bases that were read are TGCGCCAGCAGTCCCGGGACTCAAGTCTACGAG.

This clone was counted a few times. The CDR3 extends 3 residues past the end of the read, so its final part is completed from the germline J gene. The genes are TRBV19 and TRBJ2-2, with TRBD2 matching 7 bases. The CDR3 is 17 amino acids. V gave up 0 bases and J gave up 3 bases; unmatched junction bases: 7. Germline V gene sequence: CDR1 LNHDA, CDR2 SQIVND (reference sequence). The covered CDR3 bases are TGTGCCAGTAGTATAGATCGAGCGGGATTGTACACCGGGGAG. This codes for CASSIDRAGLYTGE. The whole CDR3 is CASSIDRAGLYTGELFF.

This clone was seen ten or more times. The read finishes 3 residues shy of the CDR3 end, and the germline J gene is used to complete it. The gene calls are TRBV18 and TRBJ2-2; 7 nucleotides agree with TRBD1. The V gene's germline CDR1 is KGHSH and CDR2 LQKENI. This CDR3 is 15 amino acids long. V trimming: 3 bases; J trimming: 6 bases; junction bases outside the gene matches: 7. The sequenced CDR3 bases are TGTGCCAGCTCACCCCGTACTACAGGGGCCGGGGAG. It encodes CASSPRTTGAGE. The full CDR3 protein reads CASSPRTTGAGELFF.

This clone came up a few times. The observed sequence ends 3 residues before the CDR3 terminus, with the missing tail filled in from the germline J gene. This rearrangement joins TRBV7-3 to TRBJ2-2, with TRBD1 matching 11 bases. The germline V gene encodes CDR1 SGHTA and CDR2 FQGTGA. The CDR3 covers 15 residues. Trimming at V came to 5 bases and at J to 6 bases, leaving 5 bases not matched to a gene. The sequenced part of the CDR3 DNA is TGTGCCAGCAGCCTTCAGGGACAGGGGGCCGGGGAG. It is translated as CASSLQGQGAGE. The CDR3 reads in full as CASSLQGQGAGELFF.

This clone was detected many times. CDR3 DNA (partial): TGTGCCAGCAGTTACTTCAGGGTTACCAATGAG. Translating it yields CASSYFRVTNE. In full, the CDR3 is CASSYFRVTNEQFF. This sequence joins TRBV6-2 or TRBV6-3 and TRBJ2-1, with D possibly matching TRBD1 (5 bases). The read stops 3 residues short of the end of the CDR3; the missing end is completed from the germline J gene. This CDR3 spans 14 amino acids. V lost 1 base and J 6 bases, leaving 10 bases between the germline ends. Germline V gene sequence: CDR1 MNHEY, CDR2 SVGEGT.

Note on this clone: The read is 3 residues too short to cover the CDR3 end, so that end is filled in from the germline J gene. V is TRBV7-9 and J is TRBJ1-1, with a weak D call TRBD1 (6 bases). The germline V and J ends were trimmed by 0 bases and 6 bases, with 11 bases remaining between them. The CDR3 length is 14 residues. CDR1 is SEHNR and CDR2 is FQNEAQ in the germline V gene (reference sequence). The CDR3 here is CASSLAQPGAEAFF. The DNA read from the CDR3 is TGTGCCAGCAGCTTAGCCCAGCCAGGGGCTGAA.

Details on this clone: The read gets to within 3 residues of the CDR3 end, and the germline J gene fills in the rest. The V gene is TRBV5-1, the J gene TRBJ2-1; 10 nucleotides match TRBD2. The V segment lost 7 bases and the J segment 5 bases; nucleotides outside the gene matches: 9. The CDR3 covers 15 residues. Germline lookup yields CDR1 SGHRS and CDR2 YFSETQ. CDR3 DNA, as far as it was read: TGCGCCAGCTCACGAAGCGGGGGGGCCCACAATGAG. Its protein is CASSRSGGAHNE. The CDR3 as a whole reads CASSRSGGAHNEQFF.

Turning to this clone: The read ends 3 residues shy of where the CDR3 ends; the end is completed using the germline J gene. The chain uses TRBV19 and TRBJ1-5, with D possibly being TRBD1 (6 bases). Germline values: CDR1 LNHDA, CDR2 SQIVND (reference sequence). V shed 6 bases and J shed 4 bases, with 10 bases lying between them. The CDR3 has 13 amino acids. CDR3 DNA (partial): TGTGCCAGTAGATCAGGGGAGAATCAGCCC. Translating it yields CASRSGENQP. The whole CDR3 sequence reads CASRSGENQPQHF.

This clone was found a few times. Coverage ceases 3 residues before the CDR3 finishes, and the germline J gene fills in the end. This sequence joins TRBV2 and TRBJ2-3; 12 nucleotides match TRBD2. The CDR3 is made up of 14 amino acids. Germline CDR1 SNHLY, CDR2 FYNNEI. V gave up 6 bases and J gave up 6 bases; unmatched junction bases: 4. Incomplete CDR3 DNA: TGTGCCAGCAGCGATACTAGCGGGAGGGATACG. Translating it yields CASSDTSGRDT. The full CDR3 is CASSDTSGRDTQYF.

This clone was picked up many times. The read is 3 residues too short to cover the CDR3 end, so that end is filled in from the germline J gene. The V gene is TRBV5-6, the J gene TRBJ1-6, with TRBD1 matching over 7 bases. CDR3 length equals 14 residues. Germline V gene lookup returns CDR1 SGHDT and CDR2 YYEEEE. J lost 7 bases, V lost 5 bases, and 6 bases had no gene match. CDR3 DNA (partial): TGTGCCAGCAGATTGTCAGGGGGGAATTCACCC. Translation gives CASRLSGGNSP. The whole CDR3 region reads CASRLSGGNSPLHF.

This clone was observed many times. The read ends 3 residues early relative to the CDR3; the germline J gene fills the gap. The chain combines TRBV29-1 with TRBJ1-2; 9 bases fit TRBD1. J gave up 2 bases and V 4 bases, and 11 bases lay outside the gene matches. Germline V gene data show CDR1 as SQVTM and CDR2 as ANQGSEA. The CDR3 is made up of 16 amino acids. The CDR3 sequence is CSVGGDRVFLNYGYTF. Partial CDR3 DNA: TGCAGCGTTGGGGGGGACAGGGTTTTCCTCAACTATGGC.

This clone came up many times. The CDR3 bases that were read are TGTGCCAGCTCACCGACGGACAGGATCTCTGGAAACACC. Translated: CASSPTDRISGNT. The full CDR3 protein is CASSPTDRISGNTIYF. The chain carries TRBV18 and TRBJ1-3, with 7 bases that match TRBD1. With the read ending 3 residues before the CDR3 end, the germline J gene is used to fill in that end. V shed 3 bases and J 0 bases; nucleotides not matched to a gene: 5. The CDR3 length is 16 residues. The germline CDR1 and CDR2 sequences are KGHSH and LQKENI.

In its sample, this clone was seen a few times. The CDR3 end is not reached by the read, which stops 3 residues before it; the germline J gene fills it in. This chain uses TRBV7-7 with TRBJ2-1, with TRBD1 as a possible D gene (6 bases). The CDR3 runs 13 residues. V lost 3 bases and J 6 bases, leaving 9 bases between the germline ends. CDR1 is SSHAT and CDR2 is FNYEAQ in the germline V gene (reference sequence). This CDR3 is CASSLDSANEQFF. The covered CDR3 bases are TGTGCCAGCAGCTTGGACAGCGCCAATGAG.

There are many counts of this clone. The CDR3 is cut off 3 residues early in the read; its end comes from the germline J gene. The sample has other DNA sequences that encode this CDR3 too. The J gene is TRBJ1-1, the V gene TRBV20-1, with D maybe TRBD1 (6 bases). Germline-derived CDR1 and CDR2 are DFQATT and SNEGSKA (reference sequence). Trimming took off 7 bases at V and 2 bases at J, with 14 bases between the two ends. The CDR3 is made up of 13 amino acids. CDR3 in amino acids: CSVAGDINTEAFF. The sequenced part of the CDR3 DNA is TGCAGTGTCGCAGGGGACATCAACACTGAA.

This clone was seen repeatedly, ten times or more. The CDR3 end falls 3 residues outside the read, so it is completed with the germline J gene. The chain is built from TRBV20-1 and TRBJ2-7, with D possibly TRBD1 on 6 matching bases. Germline CDR1 DFQATT, CDR2 SNEGSKA (reference sequence). The length of the CDR3 is 13 residues. Trimming took off 3 bases at V and 5 bases at J, with 14 bases between the two ends. CDR3 DNA, as far as it was read: TGCAGTGCTAGCGGACAGAGCGGTGACGAG. Protein sequence: CSASGQSGDE. The entire CDR3 protein is CSASGQSGDEQYF.

This clone was counted at least ten times. Read data end 3 residues before the CDR3 end; the end is taken from the germline J gene. The chain joins TRBV20-1 to TRBJ1-5, with 11 bases fitting TRBD1. Germline trimming cut 6 bases from V and 3 bases from J; bases unmatched to any gene: 7. Germline V gives CDR1 DFQATT, CDR2 SNEGSKA (reference sequence). The CDR3 runs 15 residues. Partial CDR3 DNA: TGCAGTGCGTCCGGGACAGGGGGTATCAATCAGCCC. This encodes CSASGTGGINQP. The CDR3 reads in full as CSASGTGGINQPQHF.

This clone was recorded many times. The read comes to an end 3 residues before the CDR3 does, leaving the germline J gene to fill in the end. The rearrangement uses TRBV29-1 and TRBJ2-2, with 7 bases aligning to TRBD1. V trimming: 5 bases; J trimming: 4 bases; junction bases outside the gene matches: 10. The CDR3 sequence is 15 residues long. Looked up from germline, CDR1 is SQVTM and CDR2 is ANQGSEA. CDR3 residues: CSVIGDSSTTGELFF. The CDR3 DNA, read in part, is TGCAGCGTTATTGGGGACAGTAGTACCACCGGGGAG.

Ten or more counts support this clone. The read comes to an end 3 residues before the CDR3 does, leaving the germline J gene to fill in the end. V gene TRBV18 combines with J gene TRBJ1-6; TRBD1 might be the D (6 bases). V dropped 4 bases and J dropped 6 bases, with 19 bases sitting between them. Germline lookup yields CDR1 KGHSH and CDR2 LQKENI. The CDR3 is 17 residues long. The CDR3 region is CASSLSRGQGSNSPLHF. The sequenced part of the CDR3 DNA is TGTGCCAGCTCACTAAGTCGGGGTCAGGGGAGTAATTCACCC.

This clone showed up many times. The read comes to an end 3 residues before the CDR3 does, leaving the germline J gene to fill in the end. J is TRBJ2-3 and V is TRBV5-1, with D perhaps TRBD2 (5 bases). Germline CDR1 SGHRS, CDR2 YFSETQ. V was trimmed by 4 bases and J by 1 base, leaving 13 bases between them. This CDR3 is built from 15 residues. The CDR3 spells CASSRSGFGTDTQYF. The CDR3 bases that were read are TGCGCCAGCAGCCGAAGCGGATTTGGCACAGATACG.